This TCR beta chain is from a study of shared clonotypes between healthy human individuals. A note on this clone: Its matching antigen is unknown.

The CDR3 is 11 amino acids. Germline values: CDR1 SGHRS, CDR2 YFSETQ. V lost 8 bases to trimming and J lost 5 bases, with 11 bases between them. Repertoires were generated with immunoSEQ multiplex PCR, while TCRdb's copy carries only in-frame clones and drops some. The data contain about 2.4 million clones, approximately 94% of them singletons. Whole-study results and caveats: Enrolling few donors narrowed the genetic and exposure-history diversity that was represented.

This chain links TRBV5-1 with TRBJ2-7, with D perhaps TRBD1 (5 bases). The clonotype originates from a man younger than 35 in good health. Sequencing input: naive CD4+ T cells sorted from blood. The subset denotes: CD45RA+ positively selected. CDR3 nucleotide sequence: TGCGCCAGTTCAACCAGGGACGAGCAGTACTTC. Amino acid sequence: CASSTRDEQYF.